Listed below are T cell receptor beta chains from one sample, sequenced in a study of blood T cell repertoires in COVID-19. Here immunoSEQ multiplex PCR was the method, and the copy in TCRdb shows in-frame clones only, minus some. Of about 26,000 clones in the sample, 90% to 95% were seen once. The sample was peripheral blood. The receptors derive from a human donor with active COVID-19. The donor label of this sample is uncertain. The conserved cysteine and the conserved F or W are not part of the CDR3 here. Each record gives: J gene, V gene, CDR3 protein.

TRBJ2-3 | TRBV6-5 | ASTRDSFSTDTQY
TRBJ2-1 | TRBV6-4 | ASSADLAGGPNEQF
TRBJ1-4 | TRBV5-1 | ASSPDRFYEKLF
TRBJ2-5 | TRBV5-1 | ASSSEPRGEETQY
TRBJ1-3 | TRBV25-1 | ASSAAGYSGNTIY
TRBJ2-1 | TRBV6-6 | ASSRKGLAGLGEQF
TRBJ2-5 | TRBV7-2 | ASRGLAGRETQY
TRBJ1-3 | TRBV28 | ASTLSGTGFGNTIY
TRBJ2-5 | TRBV11-2 | ASSPGTSGSEGTQY
TRBJ2-7 | TRBV5-4 | ASSKRDSYEQY
TRBJ2-7 | TRBV5-4 | ASSPIGQGYEQY
TRBJ1-2 | TRBV21-1 | ASSPRIGKDYYGYT
TRBJ2-1 | TRBV9 | ASSVGQGAYNEQF
TRBJ1-5 | TRBV30 | AWSGQQHQPQH
TRBJ2-1 | TRBV11-3 | ASARTGGIDEQF
TRBJ2-7 | TRBV7-8 | ASSFDRSYEQY
TRBJ1-6 | TRBV20-1 | SASQGASSPLH
TRBJ1-5 | TRBV30 | AWSVDRGTQPQH
TRBJ1-4 | TRBV7-9 | ASSSPRGEGEKLF
TRBJ1-2 | TRBV29-1 | SVEDRSYGYT
TRBJ2-7 | TRBV6-1 | ASSELGQGRTYEQY
TRBJ2-3 | TRBV28 | ASSRDRSTDTQY
TRBJ2-7 | TRBV11-2 | ASSLDSSNSYEQY
TRBJ2-2 | TRBV7-2 | ASRAGGYTGELF
TRBJ1-5 | TRBV30 | AWSVGGGQPQH
TRBJ2-7 | TRBV5-1 | ASSLEARAGVYYEQY
TRBJ2-2 | TRBV7-9 | ASSGRDSYTGELF
TRBJ2-7 | TRBV3-1/TRBV3-2 | ASSQVPLASGRSGPY
TRBJ1-1 | TRBV15 | ATSRDLTAMNTEAF
TRBJ2-2 | TRBV18 | ASSLDQRVTGELF
TRBJ1-4 | TRBV19 | ASGTGGTNEKLF
TRBJ2-1 | TRBV9 | ASSGSGLEYNEQF
TRBJ1-2 | TRBV19 | ASGTLTPYGYT
TRBJ1-1 | TRBV7-8 | ASSFDRVGTEAF
TRBJ1-1 | TRBV5-1 | ASSWRTGNTEAF
TRBJ1-1 | TRBV5-6 | ASSYSNTEAF
TRBJ2-1 | TRBV5-4 | ASSLDLYNEQF
TRBJ2-5 | TRBV11-3 | ASSLEGSGTGGRETQY
TRBJ1-5 | TRBV27 | ASSGTGGGQPQH
TRBJ1-5 | TRBV28 | ASSVGGGTNQPQH
TRBJ2-5 | TRBV5-1 | ASSPFGASGGAETQY
TRBJ2-7 | TRBV5-1 | ASSIYPQGSYEQY
TRBJ1-2 | TRBV14 | ASSQGARGYGYT
TRBJ2-7 | TRBV7-9 | ASSFPGTGGPAYEQY
TRBJ1-5 | TRBV7-9 | ASSLGAGNQPQH
TRBJ2-1 | TRBV7-9 | ASSFSGRPKYNEQF
TRBJ1-2 | TRBV29-1 | SVSRGSYGYT
TRBJ2-2 | TRBV7-2 | ASSLVRNTGELF
TRBJ1-6 | TRBV2 | ASSERQPSPLH